This TCR beta chain was recovered during a study of CD8 T cells in ankylosing spondylitis. The study's findings and limits: Matched synovial fluid from ankylosing spondylitis patients was reported to be enriched for disease-linked clones. CD8+ cells made up the disease-linked clones, which were relatively rare in peripheral blood.

As regards this clonotype: Its specificity is unknown.

Quantitative molecular-barcoded 5'-RACE generated the TCR beta libraries. From the 5' RACE reads, TCRdb called clonotypes with MiXCR, one entry per CDR3 protein. The sample gives a few hundred thousand distinct CDR3 sequences, 20% to 25% of which show up once; over 10% is in the top ten. Looked up from germline, CDR1 is SGHTA and CDR2 is FQGTGA. Trimming took 5 bases from V and 1 from J, leaving 8 bases between them. The CDR3 has 13 amino acids. The specimen sequenced was blood, either unsorted or a sorted T cell fraction (not recorded which). The chain uses TRBV7-3 and TRBJ2-5, with a weak D call TRBD2 (6 bases). The TCR sequence derives from a male donor with ankylosing spondylitis or in good health (not recorded which). The CDR3 sequence is CASSRDFQETQYF. CDR3 in DNA: TGTGCCAGCAGCCGGGACTTCCAAGAGACCCAGTACTTC.